Following are 11 T cell receptor beta chains from one sample sequenced in a study of blood T cell repertoires in COVID-19. Clones were read by immunoSEQ multiplex PCR, and TCRdb kept only the in-frame ones, dropping some. The top ten clones hold roughly 5.7% of a sample with almost 200,000 clones, roughly 77% of them seen once. The sequenced material came from peripheral blood. The receptors derive from a middle-aged woman with COVID-19, enrolled during active disease.

The chain joins TRBV6-5 to TRBJ1-1, with D possibly being TRBD1 (5 bases). The length of the CDR3 is 14 residues. V gave up 0 bases and J gave up 1 base, with 6 bases separating them. Per germline, CDR1 MNHEY and CDR2 SVGAGI. CDR3 amino acids: CASSYSRENTEAFF. CDR3 in DNA: TGTGCCAGCAGTTACTCCAGGGAGAACACTGAAGCTTTCTTT.

J is TRBJ2-1 and V is TRBV14; D gene unclear. V dropped 4 bases and J dropped 5 bases, with 9 bases sitting between them. Germline V gives CDR1 SGHDN, CDR2 FVKESK. The CDR3 runs 13 residues. For the CDR3, the DNA is TGTGCCAGCAGCCGGCCGTTTGACAATGAGCAGTTCTTC. Protein: CASSRPFDNEQFF. The whole variable domain, filled in from reference TRBV14 and TRBJ2-1, reads EAGVTQFPSHSVIEKGQTVTLRCDPISGHDNLYWYRRVMGKEIKFLLHFVKESKQDESGMPNNRFLAERTGGTYSTLKVQPAELEDSGVYFCASSRPFDNEQFFGPGTRLTVL.

The chain uses TRBV7-9 and TRBJ1-6; D not certain. The V end lost 6 bases, the J end lost 10 bases, and 10 bases lay between the germline ends. The CDR3 covers 12 residues. Germline CDR1 SEHNR, CDR2 FQNEAQ (reference sequence). The CDR3 DNA reads as TGTGCCAGCAGTTATTCAGGATCACCCCTCCACTTT. Residues: CASSYSGSPLHF.

This clone has only one observation. V usage is TRBV7-2 and J usage is TRBJ2-5; the D is unclear. In germline, CDR1 is SGHTA, CDR2 FQGNSA. Trimming took 5 bases from V and 5 from J, leaving 12 bases between them. The CDR3 covers 13 residues. CDR3 DNA sequence: TGTGCCAGCAGCCCGGCCCTGAGGGAGACCCAGTACTTC. Protein sequence: CASSPALRETQYF.

The rearrangement joins TRBV2 to TRBJ1-3; D may be TRBD1 (6 bases). Trimming left V 4 bases short and J 3 bases short, with 19 bases between. The CDR3 spans 17 residues. Looked up from germline, CDR1 is SNHLY and CDR2 is FYNNEI. DNA of the CDR3: TGTGCCAGCAGTGTACGAGGGGGATCGCTAAATGGAAACACCATATATTTT. Its protein is CASSVRGGSLNGNTIYF.

This CDR3 is CASSLGGQQSDTQYF. CDR3 sequence (DNA): TGTGCCAGCAGCTTAGGTGGACAGCAATCGGATACGCAGTATTTT. The gene calls are TRBV11-3 and TRBJ2-3, with D maybe TRBD1 (6 bases). The germline V gene encodes CDR1 SGHNT and CDR2 YENEEA. V lost 1 base, J lost 6 bases, and 14 bases lay in between. This CDR3 has 15 amino acids.

This clone was detected once. The chain links TRBV3-1 (or the pseudogene TRBV3-2) to TRBJ2-7, with TRBD2 identical over 10 bases. Germline V CDR1 and CDR2: LGHDT, YNNKEL (reference sequence). V gave up 0 bases and J gave up 2 bases; unmatched junction bases: 10. The CDR3 length is 18 residues. The CDR3 reads CASSQEGTSAGGAYEQYF. The CDR3 region has the DNA TGTGCCAGCAGCCAAGAGGGGACTAGCGCGGGTGGAGCCTACGAGCAGTACTTC.

The chain recombines TRBV30 with TRBJ2-3, with D perhaps matching TRBD2 (6 bases). There are 17 residues in the CDR3. Trimming took off 3 bases at V and 2 bases at J, with 21 bases between the two ends. Germline assignment: CDR1 GTSNPN and CDR2 SVGIG (reference sequence). In nucleotides, the CDR3 is TGTGCCTGGAGCCCCAAATCTATTAGCGGCTACACAGATACGCAGTATTTT. Protein: CAWSPKSISGYTDTQYF.

This clone has just a few counts. The chain links TRBV6-5 to TRBJ1-6; D gene uncertain. Germline CDR1 is MNHEY and CDR2 is SVGAGI. V dropped 5 bases and J dropped 0 bases, with 8 bases sitting between them. The CDR3 is made up of 15 amino acids. The DNA for the CDR3 is TGTGCCAGCAGTCCATGGAGCTCCTATAATTCACCCCTCCACTTT. Its translation: CASSPWSSYNSPLHF.

The chain links TRBV13 to TRBJ1-4, with 8 nucleotides matching TRBD1. This CDR3 contains 15 residues. From germline, CDR1 is PRHDT and CDR2 FYEKMQ (reference sequence). J gave up 8 bases and V 2 bases, and 7 bases lay outside the gene matches. CDR3 bases: TGTGCCAGCAGCTTAAACCAGGGGGCCCAGGAAAAACTGTTTTTT. Translated: CASSLNQGAQEKLFF.

The J gene is TRBJ2-7, the V gene TRBV20-1; 7 bases agree with TRBD2. J gave up 9 bases and V 3 bases, and 5 bases lay outside the gene matches. This CDR3 is 11 amino acids long. CDR1 DFQATT and CDR2 SNEGSKA come from the germline V gene (reference sequence). The CDR3 DNA is TGCAGTGCTAGTAGGGAGGGTGCGCAGTACTTC. This translates into CSASREGAQYF.